These 3 T cell receptor beta chains share one sample of origin, sequenced in a study of T cells in Graves' hyperthyroidism and ophthalmopathy. RNA transcripts served as the template for amplifying TCR beta CDR3 regions. The HTBI primer set drove a first-round RT-PCR of the TCR CDR3. TCRdb fed the multiplex PCR reads into MiXCR, producing one record per CDR3 protein. Of fewer than 650,000 distinct CDR3 sequences in the sample, 12% to 15% are singletons; the top ten hold approximately 15%. The sequencing sample was made of blood. These receptors were collected from a woman in her 40s with Graves' hyperthyroidism.

A note on this clonotype: Since a much larger clone is just one base distant, this may be a read error. The chain has TRBV18 and TRBJ1-1, with 7 bases aligning to TRBD1. The CDR3 loop spans 12 amino acids. The germline gives CDR1 KGHSH, CDR2 LQKENI. CDR3 sequence reads: CGSSPPTGEAFF. The CDR3 DNA reads as TGTGGCAGCAGCCCCCCGACAGGGGAAGCTTTCTTT.

This clonotype was recorded a few times. The V and J genes are TRBV20-1 and TRBJ2-2; D is possibly TRBD2 (7 bases). The germline V gene encodes CDR1 DFQATT and CDR2 SNEGSKA (reference sequence). Trimming took off 0 bases at V and 7 bases at J, with 15 bases between the two ends. The CDR3 is 15 amino acids. CDR3 bases: TGCAGTGCTAGAGATTGGGGGGGGCCTAACGGGGAGCTGTTTTTT. This translates into CSARDWGGPNGELFF.

This clonotype has a count of ten or more. This rearrangement joins TRBV6-1 to TRBJ2-2; 13 nucleotides align to TRBD2. The CDR3 is 16 residues long. Germline V gene data show CDR1 as MNHNS and CDR2 as SASEGT. J lost 5 bases, V lost 8 bases, and 8 bases had no gene match. CDR3 bases: TGTGCCAGCGCCGGAGGACTAGCGGGAGTAACCGGGGAGCTGTTTTTT. Its translation is CASAGGLAGVTGELFF.